A selection of T cell receptor beta chains follows, all from one sample in a study of vaccination and CD4 T cells after COVID-19. These receptors have no known antigen. TCRdb ran MiXCR on the PCR reads and lists one entry per CDR3 protein. The table shows more than 9,000 distinct CDR3 sequences, with around 52% occurring only once. Input material: CD4+ T cells from blood, cultured in vitro. Receptors originate from a human donor who had recovered from COVID-19. Both conserved end residues are part of each CDR3. Size is stated for part of the rows, as once, few or many counts, or as a class when the clone is expanded.

.	TRBJ1-2	TRBV7-9	CASSFQTRYGYTF
.	TRBJ2-1	TRBV27	CASRGLLAVNNEQFF
few	TRBJ1-2	TRBV24-1	CATSESDRARGYTF
.	TRBJ1-2	TRBV4-3	CASSQGLRGNRAGYTF
.	TRBJ1-2	TRBV6-1	CASRRQGIYGYTF
.	TRBJ2-1	TRBV15	CATSRARSSYNEQFF
.	TRBJ2-3	TRBV6-1	CASSEAGGADTQYF
.	TRBJ1-2	TRBV20-1	CSASIQAGSFGGYTF
.	TRBJ2-3	TRBV6-1	CASSPEVAGGTDTQYF
.	TRBJ1-2	TRBV21-1	CASSTGMAYGYTF
.	TRBJ1-5	TRBV28	CASSFLGRGGEPQHF
.	TRBJ2-3	TRBV7-9	CASSQRRGYSTDTQYF
medium-sized	TRBJ1-2	TRBV28	CASSLKGGRANYGYTF
few	TRBJ1-2	TRBV19	CASSPREGGYTF
once	TRBJ1-4	TRBV11-2	CASSRDRATEKLFF
.	TRBJ2-2	TRBV6-2/TRBV6-3	CASSDLGALSRELFF
large	TRBJ1-5	TRBV6-1	CASSGGGYSNQPQHF
.	TRBJ2-5	TRBV7-2	CASSRSLPQETQYF
.	TRBJ1-2	TRBV11-2	CASSSAGGQGYTF
.	TRBJ2-4	TRBV5-8	CASNHLRGTGVVVAKNIQYF
.	TRBJ1-1	TRBV6-1	CASSQTGPYTEAFF
.	TRBJ2-7	TRBV27	CASAISGTPSGTGVYEQYF
.	TRBJ1-1	TRBV20-1	CSAREAGKGTEAFF
few	TRBJ1-1	TRBV6-5	CASSYSPLNTEAFF
.	TRBJ2-7	TRBV28	CATSDSSLYEQYF
few	TRBJ1-2	TRBV6-5	CASSSPGQASNYGYTF
few	TRBJ2-7	TRBV20-1	CSAMLVAGGSLPYEQYF
few	TRBJ1-1	TRBV15	CATSRDRERGGAFF
.	TRBJ2-7	TRBV7-4	CASSVGRLRGPQDYEQYF
.	TRBJ1-5	TRBV5-1	CASSKDGSYSNQPQHF
.	TRBJ1-3	TRBV5-4	CASSGGLGGSGNTIYF
few	TRBJ1-2	TRBV12-3/TRBV12-4	CASSSTVYGYTF
.	TRBJ2-3	TRBV20-1	CSAPSSTSTDTQYF
.	TRBJ2-2	TRBV28	CASSLPGLAALGELFF
.	TRBJ2-7	TRBV15	CATRRGVTYEQYF
.	TRBJ1-1	TRBV27	CASSLRPLYRGTEAFF
.	TRBJ2-5	TRBV24-1	CATSDPRDARETQYF
.	TRBJ2-7	TRBV28	CASSVKYEQYF
.	TRBJ1-2	TRBV12-3/TRBV12-4	CASSLASGSTTSGYTF
once	TRBJ1-1	TRBV20-1	CSAPGPVGAEAFF
few	TRBJ2-7	TRBV30	CAWSAAGGGEQYF
.	TRBJ1-5	TRBV5-8	CASSLGGRADQPQHF
.	TRBJ2-7	TRBV7-3	CASSSTGHSYEQYF
.	TRBJ2-3	TRBV20-1	CSARSLDRLAGPDTQYF
few	TRBJ2-3	TRBV7-2	CASSPRPRLAGGTDTQYF
.	TRBJ1-2	TRBV20-1	CSALQGRNYGYTF
.	TRBJ2-2	TRBV11-2	CASTRTRETGELFF
few	TRBJ1-2	TRBV28	CASSLPVRGGYTF
.	TRBJ1-1	TRBV19	CASSIRGPGTTEAFF
.	TRBJ2-7	TRBV20-1	CSASFSGRVGEQYF
.	TRBJ2-2	TRBV7-8	CASSSYPGLAPSNTGELFF